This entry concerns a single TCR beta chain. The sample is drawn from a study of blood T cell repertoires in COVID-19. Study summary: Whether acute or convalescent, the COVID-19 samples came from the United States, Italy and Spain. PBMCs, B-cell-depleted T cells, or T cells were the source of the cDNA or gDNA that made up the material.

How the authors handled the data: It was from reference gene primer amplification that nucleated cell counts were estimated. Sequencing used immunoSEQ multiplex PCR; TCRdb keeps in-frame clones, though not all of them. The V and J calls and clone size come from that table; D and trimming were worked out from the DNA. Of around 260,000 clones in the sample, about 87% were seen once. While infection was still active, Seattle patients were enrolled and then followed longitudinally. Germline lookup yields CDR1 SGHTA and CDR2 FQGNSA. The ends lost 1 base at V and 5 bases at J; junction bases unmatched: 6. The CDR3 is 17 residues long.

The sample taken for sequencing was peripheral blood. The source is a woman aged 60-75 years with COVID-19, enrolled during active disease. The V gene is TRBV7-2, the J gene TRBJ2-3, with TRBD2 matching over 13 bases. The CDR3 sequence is CASSLGVLAGGKDTQYF. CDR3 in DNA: TGTGCCAGCAGCTTAGGAGTACTAGCGGGGGGGAAAGATACGCAGTATTTT.